The clone carrying this T cell receptor (beta chain) was seen at least ten times. The antigen remains unidentified. The entry originates in a study of molecular identifiers for immune sequencing clone quantification. Notes on the study in general: Naive cells had under 1% of molecules in clones above 20 RNA copies, effectors over 97%.

Germline CDR1 SNHLY, CDR2 FYNNEI. The CDR3 extends over 14 amino acids. Trimming cost V 8 bases and J 1 base, with 14 bases left between them. TCRdb used MiXCR to reprocess the PCR reads, holding one entry per CDR3 protein. The sample yields some 580,000 distinct CDR3 sequences, roughly 27% seen once. This receptor was taken from a human donor in good health. Some libraries in this study had Jurkat cell RNA spiked in. The rearrangement joins TRBV2 to TRBJ2-5; the D is unclear. The sequencing sample was made of naive CD8+ T cells from blood, with Jurkat cell RNA spiked in. Subset meaning: FACS-sorted CD8+CD4-CCR7+CD45RA+ naive T cells. The CDR3 is CASGTGRIQETQYF. The CDR3 nucleotides read TGTGCCAGCGGCACGGGCAGGATCCAAGAGACCCAGTACTTC.